This T cell receptor beta chain was profiled in a study of blood T cell repertoires in COVID-19. About the study: Samples of COVID-19 (acute and convalescent) were obtained from the United States, Italy and Spain. PBMCs, B-cell-depleted T cells, or T cells provided the cDNA or gDNA that made up the material.

Trimming took off 5 bases at V and 0 bases at J, with 26 bases between the two ends. This CDR3 has 20 residues. CDR1 MDHEN and CDR2 SYDVKM come from the germline V gene. Original analysis: Amplification with reference gene primers provided the estimates of nucleated cell counts. Assay: immunoSEQ multiplex PCR; the TCRdb copy retains only in-frame clones and omits some. Clone size and the V and J calls come from that table; the DNA yielded D and trimming. The repertoire holds some 91,000 clones, with 70% to 85% as singletons. This chain uses TRBV28 with TRBJ1-5; D unresolved. This clonotype was obtained from a man in his 70s with acute or convalescent COVID-19. Sequences were obtained from peripheral blood. The CDR3 is CASSLRETGAPSYSNQPQHF. In DNA, the CDR3 is TGTGCCAGCAGTCTCCGGGAGACTGGCGCACCCTCATATAGCAATCAGCCCCAGCATTTT.